These T cell receptor beta chains were read from a single sample in a study of T cell repertoires in cytomegalovirus infection. MiXCR, applied by TCRdb to the reads, yields one record per CDR3 protein. The sample comprises a few hundred thousand distinct CDR3 sequences, less than 9.5% of which are singletons, and about 16% rests with the top ten. Sequencing was performed on PBMCs. These receptor sequences come from a human donor in good health (CMV status not recorded). Some clones in this sample may be carry-over from other donors' samples. Each CDR3 is given without its conserved first and last residue. D genes are given only for firm matches.

v_gene: TRBV5-5
j_gene: TRBJ2-1
d_gene: .
CDR3aa: ASNPGVGGVSYNEQF

v_gene: TRBV6-5
j_gene: TRBJ2-6
d_gene: TRBD1
CDR3aa: ASSYPLGTGGSGANVLT

v_gene: TRBV7-2
j_gene: TRBJ2-4
d_gene: .
CDR3aa: ASRGGAKNIQY

v_gene: TRBV7-9
j_gene: TRBJ1-1
d_gene: .
CDR3aa: ASSVQGMNTEAF

v_gene: TRBV7-2
j_gene: TRBJ2-2
d_gene: .
CDR3aa: ASSLTRGQTGELF

v_gene: TRBV27
j_gene: TRBJ2-7
d_gene: TRBD1
CDR3aa: ASSSGQGPPYEQY

v_gene: TRBV19
j_gene: TRBJ1-2
d_gene: .
CDR3aa: ASKLGYYGYT

v_gene: TRBV14
j_gene: TRBJ2-3
d_gene: TRBD2
CDR3aa: ASSQSTRLAGLYTQY

v_gene: TRBV10-3
j_gene: TRBJ1-5
d_gene: .
CDR3aa: AIGAGFNQPQH

v_gene: TRBV9
j_gene: TRBJ2-2
d_gene: .
CDR3aa: ASSVLDSYTGELF

v_gene: TRBV5-1
j_gene: TRBJ2-3
d_gene: TRBD2
CDR3aa: ASSLTPPSGGGRDTQY

v_gene: TRBV6-5
j_gene: TRBJ2-5
d_gene: .
CDR3aa: ASTRNWYQETQY

v_gene: TRBV7-8
j_gene: TRBJ1-5
d_gene: .
CDR3aa: ASSLEGRLSDQPQH

v_gene: TRBV5-1
j_gene: TRBJ2-2
d_gene: TRBD1
CDR3aa: ASQGTGFTGELF

v_gene: TRBV12-5
j_gene: TRBJ2-1
d_gene: TRBD2
CDR3aa: ASGFGTSVNEQF

v_gene: TRBV18
j_gene: TRBJ2-4
d_gene: .
CDR3aa: ASSPRGQDIQY

v_gene: TRBV29-1
j_gene: TRBJ2-1
d_gene: TRBD1
CDR3aa: SAWGQVDLDEQF

v_gene: TRBV20-1
j_gene: TRBJ2-1
d_gene: TRBD2
CDR3aa: SARDSREGRDEQF

v_gene: TRBV7-9
j_gene: TRBJ2-7
d_gene: TRBD2
CDR3aa: ASSSQTSGRAGEQY

v_gene: TRBV29-1
j_gene: TRBJ2-7
d_gene: .
CDR3aa: SVGHAGAAYEQY

v_gene: TRBV7-2
j_gene: TRBJ2-7
d_gene: .
CDR3aa: ASSLDSPYEQY

v_gene: TRBV7-2
j_gene: TRBJ2-2
d_gene: .
CDR3aa: ASSLEKFQNTGELF

v_gene: TRBV20-1
j_gene: TRBJ2-1
d_gene: TRBD2
CDR3aa: SARELAGAYNEQF

v_gene: TRBV7-9
j_gene: TRBJ2-3
d_gene: TRBD2
CDR3aa: ASSPLAGVGDTQY

v_gene: TRBV30
j_gene: TRBJ1-1
d_gene: .
CDR3aa: AWGTRNTEAF

v_gene: TRBV24-1
j_gene: TRBJ2-1
d_gene: TRBD2
CDR3aa: ATSDAGLAGETSQF

v_gene: TRBV9
j_gene: TRBJ1-2
d_gene: .
CDR3aa: ASRAQQGGGYT

v_gene: TRBV20-1
j_gene: TRBJ1-6
d_gene: .
CDR3aa: SARGGSQLSDSPLH